These 8 T cell receptor beta chains came from one sample sequenced in a study of Ad26.COV2.S vaccination and SARS-CoV-2 variants. Clones were read by immunoSEQ multiplex PCR, and TCRdb kept only the in-frame ones, dropping some. Among around 370,000 clones listed, around 92% were seen once. The sample here was peripheral blood, taken after recovery from COVID-19. The origin of the receptors is a human donor who had recovered from COVID-19.

V gene TRBV5-1 combines with J gene TRBJ2-5; 10 bases are a match to TRBD2. Trimming removed 0 bases from V and 5 bases from J; junction bases left unmatched: 10. The germline V gene has CDR1 SGHRS and CDR2 YFSETQ. This CDR3 region has 17 residues. This CDR3 reads CASSLESSGGRQETQYF. CDR3 DNA sequence: TGCGCCAGCAGCTTGGAGTCTAGCGGGGGACGGCAGGAGACCCAGTACTTC.

J is TRBJ2-3 and V is TRBV3-1 (or the pseudogene TRBV3-2); 7 nucleotides align to TRBD2. After removal of 6 bases from V and 1 base from J, the junction contained 13 bases not matched to a gene. In germline, CDR1 is LGHDT, CDR2 YNNKEL (reference sequence). The CDR3 has 17 residues. CDR3 DNA sequence: TGTGCCAGCAGATTCCGAACCAAGACTAGCTGCACAGATACGCAGTATTTT. Translating gives CASRFRTKTSCTDTQYF.

In nucleotides, the CDR3 is TGTGCCAGCAGCTTAGGGGCCTCGGGGCCGGCCGGGGAGCTGTTTTTT. Amino acids: CASSLGASGPAGELFF. The chain joins TRBV7-6 to TRBJ2-2; D may match TRBD1 or TRBD2 (5 bases each). The CDR3 is 16 residues long. The germline CDR1 and CDR2 sequences are SGHVS and FNYEAQ. V lost 1 base, J lost 6 bases, and 15 bases lay in between.

V usage is TRBV6-6 and J usage is TRBJ2-3, with unresolved D. Germline loops: CDR1 MNHNY, CDR2 SVGAGI (reference sequence). This CDR3 is built from 15 residues. V was cut by 4 bases and J by 0 bases, with 11 bases left in between. This CDR3 is CASSFLGRSTDTQYF. The DNA for the CDR3 is TGTGCCAGCAGTTTCCTCGGGCGGAGCACAGATACGCAGTATTTT.

This chain connects TRBV27 to TRBJ1-6; D gene ambiguous. Germline CDR1 MNHEY, CDR2 SMNVEV (reference sequence). Trimming pared 5 bases from V and 8 bases from J, leaving 22 bases between. This CDR3 region has 17 residues. CDR3 residues: CASSTQPRKGLDSPLHF. The CDR3 region has the DNA TGTGCCAGCAGTACCCAACCCCGGAAAGGGTTGGATTCACCCCTCCACTTT.

This rearrangement joins TRBV15 to TRBJ1-3; D is undetermined. Germline CDR1 reads LNHNV; CDR2 reads YYDKDF (reference sequence). V was trimmed by 3 bases and J by 0 bases, leaving 15 bases between them. The CDR3 extends over 17 amino acids. The CDR3 bases are TGTGCCACCAGCAGCCTTTCTTCAGGCCGCTCTGGAAACACCATATATTTT. It specifies CATSSLSSGRSGNTIYF.

The V and J genes are TRBV12-3 or TRBV12-4 and TRBJ1-1; D perhaps matches TRBD1 (5 bases). The CDR3 runs 13 residues. The germline V and J ends were trimmed by 7 bases and 1 base, with 10 bases remaining between them. The CDR3 coding sequence is TGTGCCAGCACCGAGACAGCGAACACTGAAGCTTTCTTT. Its translation is CASTETANTEAFF.

The chain employs TRBV2 and TRBJ1-5; D possibly corresponds to TRBD1 (5 bases). The CDR3 totals 15 residues. Germline V gene lookup returns CDR1 SNHLY and CDR2 FYNNEI. With 3 bases removed from V and 4 bases from J, the gap between germline ends came to 13 bases. CDR3 amino acids: CASSDVQGDNQPQHF. The CDR3 nucleotides are TGTGCCAGCAGTGACGTGCAGGGAGATAATCAGCCCCAGCATTTT.